This T cell receptor beta chain was observed in a study of CD8+ T cells in alopecia areata. Study-wide context: Treated patients were given 5 to 10 mg oral tofacitinib twice daily. Study results and limitations: Higher clonality than in normal scalp was seen in lesional scalp, especially alopecia totalis/universalis.

A single count supports this clone. The antigen remains undetermined. This CDR3 is 14 amino acids long. Germline V lookup: CDR1 SQVTM, CDR2 ANQGSEA. V was clipped by 4 bases and J by 1 base, with 13 bases between them. TCR sequencing used cDNA made by reverse transcription of extracted RNA. The repertoire was sequenced with immunoSEQ multiplex PCR; TCRdb's copy has only in-frame clones and lacks some. The table includes roughly 200,000 clones, roughly 63% detected once. The source was CD4+ T cells sorted from blood, collected at week 0. V is TRBV29-1 and J is TRBJ1-2; D is perhaps TRBD1 (6 bases). This sequence was found in a human donor with alopecia areata. The CDR3 DNA reads TGCAGCGTTGTAGGGGCAGGGGTTAACTATGGCTACACCTTC. It translates to CSVVGAGVNYGYTF.